Shown below are 2 T cell receptor beta chains from a single sample sequenced in a study of blood T cell repertoires in COVID-19. Produced via immunoSEQ multiplex PCR; TCRdb's table is partial and in-frame only. The table shows just under 65,000 clones, with about 84% occurring only once. Sequencing was done on a sample of peripheral blood. These TCRs come from a human donor in a cohort sampled during active COVID-19.

The gene calls are TRBV7-9 and TRBJ1-2; 7 nucleotides align to TRBD1. CDR1 and CDR2 from the germline V gene are SEHNR and FQNEAQ (reference sequence). Trimming removed 0 bases from V and 7 bases from J; junction bases left unmatched: 2. The CDR3 spans 13 residues. Here the CDR3 DNA reads TGTGCCAGCAGCTTAGCAGGGGGCGTTGGCTACACCTTC. Its protein is CASSLAGGVGYTF.

There are a few counts of this clone. V is TRBV28 and J is TRBJ2-7; TRBD1 is a possible D gene (6 bases). This CDR3 spans 15 amino acids. Per the germline V gene, CDR1 is MDHEN and CDR2 is SYDVKM. V lost 10 bases, J lost 0 bases, and 19 bases lay in between. CDR3 nucleotides: TGTGCCACCAAGGGTTCTGACAGGAGCTCCTACGAGCAGTACTTC. It is translated as CATKGSDRSSYEQYF.